The clone carrying this TCR beta chain was observed a few times. What it binds is unknown. After removal of 0 bases from V and 4 bases from J, the junction contained 8 bases not matched to a gene. Germline CDR1 and CDR2: LGHNA and YNFKEQ. CDR3 size: 17 residues. The record originates from a study of response to subunit inactivated influenza vaccine. Study outcomes and limitations: Each seasonal flu vaccination may recruit only limited new T cells, authors suggested.

TCRdb called the RT-PCR reads again in MiXCR, with one record for every CDR3 protein. This table holds approximately 730,000 distinct CDR3 sequences, roughly 14% found once. The J gene is TRBJ2-7, the V gene TRBV4-2; 11 bases align to TRBD2. This specimen consisted of PBMCs from blood, obtained around two weeks before vaccination. The sequence derives from a man aged 50-59 years who received an inactivated influenza vaccine. The CDR3 sequence: CASSQDTLTSGSYEQYF. The CDR3 nucleotides are TGTGCCAGCAGCCAAGATACGCTCACTAGCGGGAGTTACGAGCAGTACTTC.